This T cell receptor (beta chain) was obtained from a study of cytomegalovirus exposure and HLA in healthy donors. Everyone who donated was a healthy bone marrow donor. When sampled, the donors appeared nominally healthy, though they likely had unrecorded immune exposures. V trimming: 4 bases; J trimming: 2 bases; junction bases outside the gene matches: 3. Per the germline V gene, CDR1 is WNHNN and CDR2 is SYGVQD (reference sequence). CDR3 length: 14 residues. It was with 60 Vbeta and 13 Jbeta primers that the PCR ran. TCRdb's table, derived via immunoSEQ multiplex PCR, lists solely in-frame clones and lacks some. Of some 110,000 clones in the sample, about four fifths are singletons; the top ten hold 3.9%.

What was sequenced was PBMCs. This clonotype was sampled from a woman under 40 in good health and CMV-seronegative. This chain uses TRBV10-1 with TRBJ2-7; the match to TRBD2 covers 9 bases. DNA of the CDR3: TGCGCCAGCAGTGGAGGCGGGAGGGCCTACGAGCAGTACTTC. Its translation is CASSGGGRAYEQYF.